This T cell receptor beta chain was identified during a study of shared clonotypes between healthy human individuals. As for the study in general: The study enrolled two women and a few men aged 18 to 49.

As for this clone: Its specificity is unknown.

Study findings and constraints: Represented diversity (both genetic and exposure-history) was limited by the small number of donors. Sequencing depth was expected to affect clonotype sharing among donors.

Replicate PCRs from sorted subsets contained roughly 200 ng DNA, which is some 30,000 T cell genomes. The method was immunoSEQ multiplex PCR; TCRdb's version includes in-frame clones alone and lacks a portion of them. The sample has millions of clones, 93% seen once. This CDR3 region has 14 residues. V was cut by 5 bases and J by 8 bases, with 17 bases left in between. CDR1 is SGHTA, CDR2 FQGNSA, per germline. The sample consisted of naive CD4+ T cells from PBMCs. Noted subset: CD45RA+ positively selected. The chain links TRBV7-2 to TRBJ2-3; D is possibly TRBD1 or TRBD2 (7 bases each). The sequence was obtained from a man between 18 and 35 years old in good health. Some clones in this sample may be carry-over from other donors' samples. This CDR3 reads CASSPGGAGGTQYF. CDR3 nucleotides: TGTGCCAGCAGCCCAGGGGGGGCAGGGGGTACGCAGTATTTT.